The 21 T cell receptor beta chains reported below all come from one sample, sequenced in a study of T cells after posttransplantation cyclophosphamide. Method: immunoSEQ multiplex PCR; TCRdb's copy keeps in-frame clones and lacks some. The sample is made up of tens of thousands of clones, none counted only once. The sample comprised PBMCs. The source is a man aged 35 to 55 in good health, CMV-negative, and a related stem cell transplant donor.

This clone was observed many times. The rearrangement uses TRBV2 and TRBJ1-2; D remains unclear. The V end was cut by 9 bases, the J end by 0 bases, with 17 bases between. This CDR3 region has 15 residues. CDR1 and CDR2 (germline): SNHLY, FYNNEI. As DNA, the CDR3 is TGTGCCAGTATCCTCTCCTCAAGCGCTAACTATGGCTACACCTTC. Its protein product is CASILSSSANYGYTF.

The chain employs TRBV7-9 and TRBJ1-2; D unresolved. The CDR3 totals 12 residues. The germline gives CDR1 SEHNR, CDR2 FQNEAQ (reference sequence). V shed 5 bases and J shed 8 bases, with 12 bases lying between them. CDR3 protein: CASSPPRRGYTF. The CDR3 coding sequence is TGTGCCAGCAGCCCACCCAGGCGCGGCTACACCTTC.

This clone was seen repeatedly, ten times or more. The chain joins TRBV10-2 to TRBJ2-1, with 8 bases identical to TRBD2. There are 14 residues in the CDR3. Germline CDR1 WSHSY, CDR2 SAAADI. Trimming cost V 4 bases and J 2 bases; bases outside gene matches: 1. For the CDR3, the DNA is TGCGCCAGCAGTGTGGGACTAGCCTACAATGAGCAGTTCTTC. It codes for CASSVGLAYNEQFF.

This clone has a count of ten or more. The CDR3: CASSPTTSSYNEQFF. CDR3 in DNA: TGTGCCAGCAGCCCGACTACGAGCTCCTACAATGAGCAGTTCTTC. The chain links TRBV11-3 to TRBJ2-1, with a tentative D call TRBD2 (5 bases). The CDR3 runs to 15 residues. Germline CDR1 and CDR2: SGHNT and YENEEA. V was cut by 5 bases and J by 0 bases, with 11 bases left in between. The full variable domain, in which reference TRBV11-3 and TRBJ2-1 provide the parts outside the CDR3, is EAGVVQSPRYKIIEKKQPVAFWCNPISGHNTLYWYLQNLGQGPELLIRYENEEAVDDSQLPKDRFSAERLKGVDSTLKIQPAELGDSAVYLCASSPTTSSYNEQFFGPGTRLTVL.

This clone was observed at least ten times. Here the CDR3 DNA reads TGTGCCAGCAGTTCCAGGAACCGCATGAACACTGAAGCTTTCTTT. As protein: CASSSRNRMNTEAFF. The rearrangement joins TRBV7-9 to TRBJ1-1; D is undetermined. Germline CDR1 reads SEHNR; CDR2 reads FQNEAQ (reference sequence). The CDR3 is 15 amino acids. Trimming stripped 6 bases from V and 0 bases from J, with 14 bases between.

This clone occurred a few times. The chain employs TRBV29-1 and TRBJ2-5; tentatively, D is TRBD2 (5 bases). With 6 bases removed from V and 5 bases from J, the gap between germline ends came to 7 bases. The CDR3 loop spans 10 amino acids. Germline V lookup: CDR1 SQVTM, CDR2 ANQGSEA. CDR3 sequence: CSVLEETQYF. The CDR3 DNA reads TGCAGCGTACTAGAGGAGACCCAGTACTTC.

This clone was counted ten times or more. The V and J genes are TRBV9 and TRBJ1-4; D is uncertain. Between the trimmed V and J ends, which lost 0 bases and 5 bases, there was a span of 5 bases. This CDR3 is 13 amino acids long. CDR1 and CDR2 from the germline V gene are SGDLS and YYNGEE. The CDR3 loop is CASSVVENEKLFF. The DNA for the CDR3 is TGTGCCAGCAGCGTAGTAGAGAATGAAAAACTGTTTTTT.

This clone appeared many times. V and J are TRBV18 and TRBJ1-6; tentative D call: TRBD1 (6 bases). V shed 1 base and J shed 9 bases, with 13 bases lying between them. Germline V gene sequence: CDR1 KGHSH, CDR2 LQKENI. The CDR3 is 15 residues long. This CDR3 reads CASSPRTATISPLHF. Here the CDR3 DNA reads TGTGCCAGCTCACCACGGACAGCGACAATTTCACCCCTCCACTTT.

J is TRBJ2-1 and V is TRBV25-1; 7 bases are a match to TRBD1. Per germline, CDR1 MGHDK and CDR2 SYGVNS. V was pared by 4 bases and J by 7 bases, with 1 base of the junction left unmatched. The CDR3 has 12 amino acids. The DNA of the CDR3 is TGTGCCAGCAGTGTACAGGGGAATGAGCAGTTCTTC. Its translation is CASSVQGNEQFF. The full variable domain, rest sourced from reference TRBV25-1 and TRBJ2-1, is EADIYQTPRYLVIGTGKKITLECSQTMGHDKMYWYQQDPGMELHLIHYSYGVNSTEKGDLSSESTVSRIRTEHFPLTLESARPSHTSQYLCASSVQGNEQFFGPGTRLTVL.

This clone was counted many times. The rearrangement joins TRBV11-3 to TRBJ2-2, with D possibly matching TRBD2 (6 bases). Deletions cut 8 bases from V and 7 bases from J, with 26 bases between. Germline V lookup: CDR1 SGHNT, CDR2 YENEEA. This CDR3 is built from 17 residues. The CDR3 DNA follows: TGTGCCAGCTCCTCAAACAAGGGACTCTCCTGGGTCGGGGAGCTGTTTTTT. Protein sequence: CASSSNKGLSWVGELFF.

Many counts were recorded for this clone. The genes are TRBV4-1 and TRBJ1-2, with 7 bases matching TRBD1. V was pared by 2 bases and J by 3 bases, with 15 bases of the junction left unmatched. The CDR3 extends over 18 amino acids. The germline V gene has CDR1 MGHRA and CDR2 YSYEKL. CDR3 sequence reads: CASSQYRDSPDLYYGYTF. CDR3 coding DNA: TGCGCCAGCAGCCAATACCGGGACAGTCCCGACCTTTACTATGGCTACACCTTC.

The rearrangement links TRBV12-5 to TRBJ2-5; 9 nucleotides align to TRBD1. CDR1 LGHNT and CDR2 FRNRAP come from the germline V gene. V lost 1 base to trimming and J lost 5 bases; unmatched junction nucleotides: 5. The CDR3 spans 15 residues. The CDR3 coding sequence is TGTGCTAGTGGTTTGGGGGACAGGGATGTTGAGACCCAGTACTTC. Its protein is CASGLGDRDVETQYF.

This clone was counted ten times or more. The chain is built from TRBV7-9 and TRBJ2-1, with TRBD2 matching 11 bases. The CDR3 contains 15 residues. Per the germline V gene, CDR1 is SEHNR and CDR2 is FQNEAQ (reference sequence). V was pared by 4 bases and J by 4 bases, with 3 bases of the junction left unmatched. As DNA, the CDR3 is TGTGCCAGCAGCTCCGGGACTAGCGGTTACAATGAGCAGTTCTTC. Amino acids: CASSSGTSGYNEQFF.

There are many counts of this clone. The chain couples TRBV12-5 to TRBJ2-3, with 9 bases fitting TRBD2. Trimming at V came to 5 bases and at J to 14 bases, leaving 11 bases not matched to a gene. Germline V gene sequence: CDR1 LGHNT, CDR2 FRNRAP. This CDR3 has 13 amino acids. The DNA of the CDR3 is TGTGCTAGTGGTCCAAATAGCGGGAGCCGGCGGTATTTT. Residues: CASGPNSGSRRYF.

Only a few counts were recorded for this clone. The genes are TRBV27 and TRBJ2-3; 10 nucleotides match TRBD2. Germline loops: CDR1 MNHEY, CDR2 SMNVEV (reference sequence). This CDR3 contains 17 residues. V lost 2 bases to trimming and J lost 3 bases; unmatched junction nucleotides: 8. The CDR3 DNA reads TGTGCCAGCAGTTTAAGGTCTAGCGGGAGAATGACAGATACGCAGTATTTT. Residues: CASSLRSSGRMTDTQYF.

This clone was picked up a small number of times. Compared with germline, one end of the junction differs, possibly owing to a read error. V and J are TRBV7-7 and TRBJ2-5; D gene uncertain. There are 14 residues in the CDR3. The germline CDR1 and CDR2 sequences are SSHAT and FNYEAQ (reference sequence). Written as DNA, the CDR3 is TGTGCTAGCAGCGTCAGCCATTCGGGAGAGACCCAGTACTTC. Protein: CASSVSHSGETQYF. Full variable domain (remainder filled in from reference TRBV7-7 and TRBJ2-5): GAGVSQSPRYKVTKRGQDVTLRCDPISSHATLYWYQQALGQGPEFLTYFNYEAQPDKSGLPSDRFSAERPEGSISTLTIQRTEQRDSAMYRCASSVSHSGETQYFGPGTRLLVL.

This clone was counted only a few times. J is TRBJ2-3 and V is TRBV6-1, with 7 bases fitting TRBD2. The CDR3 runs to 17 residues. Germline V gene lookup returns CDR1 MNHNS and CDR2 SASEGT. V lost 1 base and J lost 2; bases outside the gene matches: 9. The CDR3 loop is CASSEEILAGDTDTQYF. The CDR3 nucleotides are TGTGCCAGCAGTGAAGAGATTTTGGCGGGAGACACAGATACGCAGTATTTT.

This clone was counted ten times or more. The rearrangement joins TRBV19 to TRBJ1-5; D is undetermined. V lost 3 bases and J 3 bases, leaving 6 bases between the germline ends. The CDR3 runs 13 residues. Looked up from germline, CDR1 is LNHDA and CDR2 is SQIVND (reference sequence). The CDR3 nucleotides read TGTGCCAGTAGTATTTGGCTCAATCAGCCCCAGCATTTT. Its translation: CASSIWLNQPQHF.

The sample holds many counts of this clone. The gene calls are TRBV4-1 and TRBJ1-2; TRBD1 is a possible D gene (6 bases). Germline V gene lookup returns CDR1 MGHRA and CDR2 YSYEKL. This CDR3 is built from 15 residues. V shed 0 bases and J shed 9 bases, with 17 bases lying between them. DNA for the CDR3: TGCGCCAGCAGCCAAGATCCAGGGGTGGGGAATCGCTACACCTTC. It is translated as CASSQDPGVGNRYTF.

This clone was seen many times. The rearrangement links TRBV7-3 to TRBJ2-2; TRBD2 agrees at 8 bases. V shed 6 bases and J 0 bases; nucleotides not matched to a gene: 6. Germline V gives CDR1 SGHTA, CDR2 FQGTGA. The CDR3 runs to 16 residues. CDR3 region: CASSSGTSTNTGELFF. CDR3 coding DNA: TGTGCCAGCAGTTCCGGGACTAGTACGAACACCGGGGAGCTGTTTTTT.

The chain employs TRBV2 and TRBJ1-1, with 9 bases lining up with TRBD1. Germline CDR1 reads SNHLY; CDR2 reads FYNNEI. The CDR3 consists of 14 residues. V lost 8 bases and J lost 4; bases outside the gene matches: 8. The CDR3 sequence is CASGSTGGTTEAFF. The CDR3 nucleotides read TGTGCCAGCGGTTCGACAGGGGGGACCACTGAAGCTTTCTTT.